Below, one TCR beta chain is given with its context. The target antigen is unknown. Germline loops: CDR1 SNHLY, CDR2 FYNNEI. The V end was cut by 7 bases, the J end by 2 bases, with 12 bases between. This CDR3 has 14 residues. MiXCR was run by TCRdb on the reads, yielding one entry per CDR3 protein. The sample includes 110,000 to 150,000 distinct CDR3 sequences, over 25% of them seen just once. The entry originates in a study of T cell repertoires in cytomegalovirus infection. Turning to the study itself: Epitope selection comprised recently identified HLA-C-restricted CMV epitopes and well-studied HLA-B-restricted CMV epitopes.

Study outcomes and limitations: Ex vivo responses were dominated by HLA-C-restricted CMV-specific TCR beta clonotypes. Cumulative public TCR beta family frequency identified carriers of CMV plus the relevant HLA.

The input for sequencing was CD8+ T cells from cultured PBMCs, taken from culture after CMV antigen stimulation. V and J are TRBV2 and TRBJ1-5; D is perhaps TRBD1 (6 bases). The sequence derives from a human donor in good health (CMV status not recorded). Some clones in this sample may be carry-over from other donors' samples. Here the CDR3 DNA reads TGTGCCAGCACGGAGGGGGTGGGCAATCAGCCCCAGCATTTT. Translated: CASTEGVGNQPQHF.